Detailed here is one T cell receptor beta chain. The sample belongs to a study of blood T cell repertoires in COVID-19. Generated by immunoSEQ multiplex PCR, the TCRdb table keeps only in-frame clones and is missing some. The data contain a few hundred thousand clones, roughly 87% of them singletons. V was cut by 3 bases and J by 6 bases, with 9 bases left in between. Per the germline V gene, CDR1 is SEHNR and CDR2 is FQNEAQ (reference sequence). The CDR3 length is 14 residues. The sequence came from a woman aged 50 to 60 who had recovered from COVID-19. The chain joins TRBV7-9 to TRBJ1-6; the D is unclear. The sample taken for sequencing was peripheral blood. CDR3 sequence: CASSFGYSNSPLHF. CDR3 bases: TGTGCCAGCAGCTTCGGTTATAGTAATTCACCCCTCCACTTT.